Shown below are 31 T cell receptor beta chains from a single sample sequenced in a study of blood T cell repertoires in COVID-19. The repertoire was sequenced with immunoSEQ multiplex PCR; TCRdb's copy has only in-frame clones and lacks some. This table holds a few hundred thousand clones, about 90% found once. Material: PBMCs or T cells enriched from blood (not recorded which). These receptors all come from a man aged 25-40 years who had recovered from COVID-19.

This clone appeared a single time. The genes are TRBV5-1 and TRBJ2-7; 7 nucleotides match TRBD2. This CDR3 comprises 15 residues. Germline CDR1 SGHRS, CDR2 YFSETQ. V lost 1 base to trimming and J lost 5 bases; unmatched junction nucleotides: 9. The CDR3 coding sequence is TGCGCCAGCAGCTTGATCGTTGGGAGGGAAGACGAGCAGTACTTC. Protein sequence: CASSLIVGREDEQYF.

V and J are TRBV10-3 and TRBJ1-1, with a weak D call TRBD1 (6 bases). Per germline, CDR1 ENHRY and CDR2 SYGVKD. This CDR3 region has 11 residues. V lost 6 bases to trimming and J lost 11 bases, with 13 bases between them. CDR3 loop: CAIRSTGWAFF. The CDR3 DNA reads TGTGCCATCAGATCCACAGGGTGGGCTTTCTTT.

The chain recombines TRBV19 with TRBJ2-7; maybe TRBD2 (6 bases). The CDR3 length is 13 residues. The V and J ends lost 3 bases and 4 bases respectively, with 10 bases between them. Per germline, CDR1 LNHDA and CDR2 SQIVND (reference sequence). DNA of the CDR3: TGTGCCAGTAGTATGGGGGGTCCATACGAGCAGTACTTC. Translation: CASSMGGPYEQYF.

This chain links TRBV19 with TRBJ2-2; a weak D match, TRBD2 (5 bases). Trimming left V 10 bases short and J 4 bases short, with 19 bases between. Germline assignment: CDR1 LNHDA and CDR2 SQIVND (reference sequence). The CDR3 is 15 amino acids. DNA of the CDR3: TGTGCCACCTCCGAGGGAGCTCTCCTCACCGGGGAGCTGTTTTTT. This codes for CATSEGALLTGELFF.

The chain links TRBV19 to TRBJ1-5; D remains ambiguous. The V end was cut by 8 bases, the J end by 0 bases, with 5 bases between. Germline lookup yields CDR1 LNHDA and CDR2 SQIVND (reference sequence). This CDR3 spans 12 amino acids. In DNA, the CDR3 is TGTGCCAGTCGGGGTAGCAATCAGCCCCAGCATTTT. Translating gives CASRGSNQPQHF.

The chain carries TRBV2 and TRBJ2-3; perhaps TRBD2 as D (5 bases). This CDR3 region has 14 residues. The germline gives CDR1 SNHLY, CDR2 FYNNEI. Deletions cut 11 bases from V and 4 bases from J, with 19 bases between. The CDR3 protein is CAGRTSSGADTQYF. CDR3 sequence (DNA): TGTGCCGGGCGGACTTCCAGCGGCGCAGATACGCAGTATTTT.

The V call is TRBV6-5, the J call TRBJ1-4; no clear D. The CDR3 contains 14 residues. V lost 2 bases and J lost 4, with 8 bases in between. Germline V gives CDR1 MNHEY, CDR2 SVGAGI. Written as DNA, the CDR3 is TGTGCCAGCAGTTACAACATCGATAATGAAAAACTGTTTTTT. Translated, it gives CASSYNIDNEKLFF.

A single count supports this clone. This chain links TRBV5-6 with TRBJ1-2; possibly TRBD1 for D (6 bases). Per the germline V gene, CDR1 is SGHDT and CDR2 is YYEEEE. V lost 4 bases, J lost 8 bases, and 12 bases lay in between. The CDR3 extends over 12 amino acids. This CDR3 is CASSPGVRGYTF. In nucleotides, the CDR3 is TGTGCCAGCAGCCCAGGGGTCCGGGGCTACACCTTC.

CDR3 sequence: CASRQDRNTEAFF. In DNA, the CDR3 is TGCGCCAGCCGACAGGACAGGAACACTGAAGCTTTCTTT. The rearrangement uses TRBV5-1 and TRBJ1-1; weak D call: TRBD1 (6 bases). Trimming removed 7 bases at V and 1 base at J, with 11 bases between. This CDR3 is built from 13 residues. Germline V gene sequence: CDR1 SGHRS, CDR2 YFSETQ. The full variable domain, with the rest looked up from reference TRBV5-1 and TRBJ1-1, is KAGVTQTPRYLIKTRGQQVTLSCSPISGHRSVSWYQQTPGQGLQFLFEYFSETQRNKGNFPGRFSGRQFSNSRSEMNVSTLELGDSALYLCASRQDRNTEAFFGQGTRLTVV.

The CDR3 DNA follows: TGCGCCAGCAGCACCGGGACAGACGCGTCCTACGAGCAGTACTTC. Translation: CASSTGTDASYEQYF. This chain links TRBV5-1 with TRBJ2-7; 7 bases fit TRBD1. The V gene's germline CDR1 is SGHRS and CDR2 YFSETQ. This CDR3 has 15 amino acids. Losses at the gene ends were 4 bases for V and 1 base for J; bases not matched to a gene: 8.

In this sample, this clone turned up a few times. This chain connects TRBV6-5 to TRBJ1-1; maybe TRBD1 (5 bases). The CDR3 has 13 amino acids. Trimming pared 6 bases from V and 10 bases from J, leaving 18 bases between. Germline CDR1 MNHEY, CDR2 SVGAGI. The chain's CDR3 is CASRTRDGGSAFF. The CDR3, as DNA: TGTGCCAGCAGGACCCGGGACGGGGGGTCAGCTTTCTTT.

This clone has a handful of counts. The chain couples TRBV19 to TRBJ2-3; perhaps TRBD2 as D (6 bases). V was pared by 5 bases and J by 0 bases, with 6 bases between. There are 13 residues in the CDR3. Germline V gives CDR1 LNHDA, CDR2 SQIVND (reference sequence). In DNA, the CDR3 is TGTGCCAGTAGTGGGACTAGCACAGATACGCAGTATTTT. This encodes CASSGTSTDTQYF.

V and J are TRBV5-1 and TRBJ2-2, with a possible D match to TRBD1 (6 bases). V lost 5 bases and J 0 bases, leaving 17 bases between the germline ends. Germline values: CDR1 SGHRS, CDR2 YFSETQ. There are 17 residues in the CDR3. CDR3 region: CASSALGAGSNTGELFF. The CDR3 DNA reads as TGCGCCAGCAGTGCATTGGGGGCAGGGTCGAACACCGGGGAGCTGTTTTTT.

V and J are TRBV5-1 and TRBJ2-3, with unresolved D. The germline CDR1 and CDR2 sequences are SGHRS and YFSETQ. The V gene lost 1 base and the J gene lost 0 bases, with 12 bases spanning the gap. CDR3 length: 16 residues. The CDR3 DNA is TGCGCCAGCAGCTTGCTTTTAGATCCTAGCACAGATACGCAGTATTTT. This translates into CASSLLLDPSTDTQYF.

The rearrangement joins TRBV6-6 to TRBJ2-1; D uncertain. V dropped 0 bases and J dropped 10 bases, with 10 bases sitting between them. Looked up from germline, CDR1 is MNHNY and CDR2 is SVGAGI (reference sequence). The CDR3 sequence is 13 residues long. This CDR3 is CASSYSAHLEQFF. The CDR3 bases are TGTGCCAGCAGTTACTCGGCCCACCTCGAGCAGTTCTTC.

The CDR3 spells CASSERGYNEQFF. The CDR3, as DNA: TGTGCCAGCAGTGAACGGGGCTACAATGAGCAGTTCTTC. The chain uses TRBV25-1 and TRBJ2-1; a weak D match, TRBD2 (5 bases). This CDR3 has 13 residues. V was clipped by 2 bases and J by 3 bases, with 5 bases between them. Per the germline V gene, CDR1 is MGHDK and CDR2 is SYGVNS.

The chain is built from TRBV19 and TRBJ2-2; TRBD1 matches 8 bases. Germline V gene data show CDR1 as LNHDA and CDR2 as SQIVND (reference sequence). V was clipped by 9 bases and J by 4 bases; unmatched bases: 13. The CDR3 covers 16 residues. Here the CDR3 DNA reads TGTGCCAGCAGCACCCAGGGGGCGAGGGGCACCGGGGAGCTGTTTTTT. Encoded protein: CASSTQGARGTGELFF.

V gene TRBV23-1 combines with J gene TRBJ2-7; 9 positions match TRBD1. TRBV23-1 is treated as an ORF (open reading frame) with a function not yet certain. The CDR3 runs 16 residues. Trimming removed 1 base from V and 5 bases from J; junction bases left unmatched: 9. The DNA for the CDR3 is TGCGCCAGCAGTCAATTGGGTAACAGGGGGCCGGACGAGCAGTACTTC. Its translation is CASSQLGNRGPDEQYF.

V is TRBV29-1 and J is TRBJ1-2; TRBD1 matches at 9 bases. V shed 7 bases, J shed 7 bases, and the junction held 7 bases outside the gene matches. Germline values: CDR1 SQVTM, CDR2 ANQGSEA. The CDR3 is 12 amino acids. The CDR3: CSGLGTGSGYTF. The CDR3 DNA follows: TGCAGCGGACTCGGGACAGGGTCTGGCTACACCTTC.

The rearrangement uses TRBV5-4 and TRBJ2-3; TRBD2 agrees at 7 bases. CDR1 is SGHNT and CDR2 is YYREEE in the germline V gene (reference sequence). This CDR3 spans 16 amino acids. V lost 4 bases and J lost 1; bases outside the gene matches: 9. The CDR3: CASSLSGGGRTDTQYF. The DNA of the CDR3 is TGTGCCAGCAGCCTCTCGGGGGGTGGCCGCACAGATACGCAGTATTTT.

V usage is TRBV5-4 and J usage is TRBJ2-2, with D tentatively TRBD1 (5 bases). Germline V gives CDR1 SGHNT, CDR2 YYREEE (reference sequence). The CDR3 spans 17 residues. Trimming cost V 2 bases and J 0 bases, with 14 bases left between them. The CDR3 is CASSLVGQGSNTGELFF. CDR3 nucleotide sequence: TGTGCCAGCAGCTTAGTGGGGCAAGGATCGAACACCGGGGAGCTGTTTTTT.

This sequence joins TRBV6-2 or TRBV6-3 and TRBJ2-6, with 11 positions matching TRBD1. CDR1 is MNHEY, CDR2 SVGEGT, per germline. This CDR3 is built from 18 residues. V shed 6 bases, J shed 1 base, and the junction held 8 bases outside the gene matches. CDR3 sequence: CASSPRDRGTSGANVLTF. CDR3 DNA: TGTGCCAGCAGCCCCCGGGACAGGGGGACGTCTGGGGCCAACGTCCTGACTTTC.

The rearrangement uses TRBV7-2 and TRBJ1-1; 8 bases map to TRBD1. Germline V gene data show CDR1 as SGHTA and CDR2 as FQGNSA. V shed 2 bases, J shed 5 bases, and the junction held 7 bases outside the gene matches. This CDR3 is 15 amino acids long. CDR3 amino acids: CASSLWQGAGTEAFF. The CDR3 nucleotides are TGTGCCAGCAGCTTATGGCAGGGGGCGGGAACTGAAGCTTTCTTT.

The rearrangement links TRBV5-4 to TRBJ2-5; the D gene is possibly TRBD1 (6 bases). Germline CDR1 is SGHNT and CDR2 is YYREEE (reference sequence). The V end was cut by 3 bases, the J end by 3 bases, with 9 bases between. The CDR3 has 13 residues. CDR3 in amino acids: CASSSWTEETQYF. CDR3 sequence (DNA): TGTGCCAGCAGCTCCTGGACAGAAGAGACCCAGTACTTC.

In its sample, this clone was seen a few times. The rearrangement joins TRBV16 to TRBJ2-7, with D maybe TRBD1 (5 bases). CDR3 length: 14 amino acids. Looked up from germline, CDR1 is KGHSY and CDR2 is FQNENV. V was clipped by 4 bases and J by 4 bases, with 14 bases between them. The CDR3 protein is CASSRVGPFYEQYF. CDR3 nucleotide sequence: TGTGCCAGCAGCCGGGTGGGGCCTTTTTACGAGCAGTACTTC. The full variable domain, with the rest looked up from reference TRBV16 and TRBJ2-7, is GEEVAQTPKHLVRGEGQKAKLYCAPIKGHSYVFWYQQVLKNEFKFLISFQNENVFDETGMPKERFSAKCLPNSPCSLEIQATKLEDSAVYFCASSRVGPFYEQYFGPGTRLTVT.

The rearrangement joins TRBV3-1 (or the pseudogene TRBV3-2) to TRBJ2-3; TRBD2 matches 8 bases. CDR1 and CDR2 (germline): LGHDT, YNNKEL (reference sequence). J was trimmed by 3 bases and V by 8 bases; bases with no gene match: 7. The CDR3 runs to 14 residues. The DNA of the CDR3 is TGTGCCAGCGGAATAGCGGGGTTGACAGATACGCAGTATTTT. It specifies CASGIAGLTDTQYF.

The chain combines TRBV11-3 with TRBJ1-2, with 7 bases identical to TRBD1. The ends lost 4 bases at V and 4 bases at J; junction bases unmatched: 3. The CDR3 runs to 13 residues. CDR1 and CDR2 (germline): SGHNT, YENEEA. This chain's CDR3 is CASSSQGGYGYTF. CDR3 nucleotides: TGTGCCAGCAGCTCCCAGGGGGGCTATGGCTACACCTTC.

The chain's CDR3 is CASSSGTDIYNEQFF. DNA for the CDR3: TGTGCCAGCAGCTCGGGGACAGATATTTACAATGAGCAGTTCTTC. The gene calls are TRBV7-7 and TRBJ2-1, with 7 bases identical to TRBD1. Trimming cost V 4 bases and J 4 bases; bases outside gene matches: 7. CDR3 length equals 15 residues. The germline gives CDR1 SSHAT, CDR2 FNYEAQ (reference sequence).

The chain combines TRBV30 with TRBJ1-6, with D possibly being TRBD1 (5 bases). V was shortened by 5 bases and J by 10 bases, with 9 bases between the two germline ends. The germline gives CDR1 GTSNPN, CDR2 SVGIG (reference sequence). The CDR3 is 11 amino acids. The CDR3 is CAWERGSPLHF. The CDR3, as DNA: TGTGCCTGGGAAAGGGGATCACCCCTCCACTTT. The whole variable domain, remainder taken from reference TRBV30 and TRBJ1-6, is SQTIHQWPATLVQPVGSPLSLECTVEGTSNPNLYWYRQAAGRGLQLLFYSVGIGQISSEVPQNLSASRPQDRQFILSSKKLLLSDSGFYLCAWERGSPLHFGNGTRLTVT.

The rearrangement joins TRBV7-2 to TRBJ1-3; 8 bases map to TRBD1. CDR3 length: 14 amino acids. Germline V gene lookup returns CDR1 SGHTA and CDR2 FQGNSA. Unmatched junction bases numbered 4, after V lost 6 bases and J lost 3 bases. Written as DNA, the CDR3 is TGTGCCAGCAGTCTGGACAGGGTTGGAAACACCATATATTTT. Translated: CASSLDRVGNTIYF.

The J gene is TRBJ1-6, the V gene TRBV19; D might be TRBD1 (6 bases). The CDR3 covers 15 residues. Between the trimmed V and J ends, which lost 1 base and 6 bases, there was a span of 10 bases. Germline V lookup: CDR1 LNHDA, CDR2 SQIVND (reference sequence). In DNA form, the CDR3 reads TGTGCCAGTAGTATAGGGCAGGGGAGTAATTCACCCCTCCACTTT. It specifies CASSIGQGSNSPLHF.